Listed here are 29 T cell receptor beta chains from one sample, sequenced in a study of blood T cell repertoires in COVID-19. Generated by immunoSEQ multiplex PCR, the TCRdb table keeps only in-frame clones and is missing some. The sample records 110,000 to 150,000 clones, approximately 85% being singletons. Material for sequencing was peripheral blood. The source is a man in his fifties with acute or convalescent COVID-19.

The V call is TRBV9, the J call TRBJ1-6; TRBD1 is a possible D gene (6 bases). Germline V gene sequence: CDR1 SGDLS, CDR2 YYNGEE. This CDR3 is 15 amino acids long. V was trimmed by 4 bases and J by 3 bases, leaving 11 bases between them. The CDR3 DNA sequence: TGTGCCAGCAGCACCCAGGACAGCTATAATTCACCCCTCCACTTT. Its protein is CASSTQDSYNSPLHF.

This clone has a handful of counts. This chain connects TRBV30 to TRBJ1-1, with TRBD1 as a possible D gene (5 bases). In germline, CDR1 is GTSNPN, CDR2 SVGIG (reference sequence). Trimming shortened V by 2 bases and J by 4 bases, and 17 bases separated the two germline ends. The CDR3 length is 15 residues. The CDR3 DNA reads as TGTGCCTGGAGTAGGAAAAAGGGGTCCGGCACTGAAGCTTTCTTT. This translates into CAWSRKKGSGTEAFF. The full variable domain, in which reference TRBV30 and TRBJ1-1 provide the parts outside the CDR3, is SQTIHQWPATLVQPVGSPLSLECTVEGTSNPNLYWYRQAAGRGLQLLFYSVGIGQISSEVPQNLSASRPQDRQFILSSKKLLLSDSGFYLCAWSRKKGSGTEAFFGQGTRLTVV.

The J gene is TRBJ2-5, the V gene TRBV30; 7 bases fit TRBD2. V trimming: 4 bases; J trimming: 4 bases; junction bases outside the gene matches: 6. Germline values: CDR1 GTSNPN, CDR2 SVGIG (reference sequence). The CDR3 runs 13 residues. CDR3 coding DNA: TGTGCCTGGATGGGAGGGGCCGGAGAGACCCAGTACTTC. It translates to CAWMGGAGETQYF.

In DNA, the CDR3 is TGCGCCAGTGGCCAGGGCGCTGAGACCCAGTACTTC. The encoded protein is CASGQGAETQYF. V and J are TRBV5-1 and TRBJ2-5; D might be TRBD1 (5 bases). Deletions cut 8 bases from V and 5 bases from J, with 13 bases between. Germline CDR1 and CDR2: SGHRS and YFSETQ. This CDR3 region has 12 residues.

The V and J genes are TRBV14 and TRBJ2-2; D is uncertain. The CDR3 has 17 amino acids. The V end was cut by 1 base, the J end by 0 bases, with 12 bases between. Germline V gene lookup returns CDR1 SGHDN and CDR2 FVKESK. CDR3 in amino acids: CASSQGHRTPNTGELFF. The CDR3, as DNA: TGTGCCAGCAGCCAAGGCCACAGAACACCGAACACCGGGGAGCTGTTTTTT.

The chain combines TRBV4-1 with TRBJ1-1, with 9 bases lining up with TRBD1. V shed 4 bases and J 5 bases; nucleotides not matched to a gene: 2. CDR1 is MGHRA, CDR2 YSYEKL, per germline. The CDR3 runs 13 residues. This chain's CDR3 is CASSRTGETEAFF. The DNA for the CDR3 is TGCGCCAGCAGCCGGACAGGGGAGACTGAAGCTTTCTTT.

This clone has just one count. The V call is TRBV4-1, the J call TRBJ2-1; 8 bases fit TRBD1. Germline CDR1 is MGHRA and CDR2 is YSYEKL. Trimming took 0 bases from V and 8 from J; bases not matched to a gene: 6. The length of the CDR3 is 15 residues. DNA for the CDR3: TGCGCCAGCAGCCAAGAAGGCAGGGGGCAGGATGAGCAGTTCTTC. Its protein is CASSQEGRGQDEQFF.

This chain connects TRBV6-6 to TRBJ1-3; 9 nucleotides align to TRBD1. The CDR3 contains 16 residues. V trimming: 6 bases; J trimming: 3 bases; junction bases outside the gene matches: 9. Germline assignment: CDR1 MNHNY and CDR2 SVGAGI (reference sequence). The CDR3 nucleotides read TGTGCCAGCAGCGGCCGGGACAGGGTATTTGGAAACACCATATATTTT. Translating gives CASSGRDRVFGNTIYF.

DNA of the CDR3: TGCGCCAGCAGCTTCCTAGGGGAGGCCTACTACGAGCAGTACTTC. It yields the protein CASSFLGEAYYEQYF. The chain has TRBV5-1 and TRBJ2-7; maybe TRBD2 (6 bases). Trimming took 2 bases from V and 3 from J, leaving 15 bases between them. CDR1 SGHRS and CDR2 YFSETQ come from the germline V gene. This CDR3 comprises 15 residues.

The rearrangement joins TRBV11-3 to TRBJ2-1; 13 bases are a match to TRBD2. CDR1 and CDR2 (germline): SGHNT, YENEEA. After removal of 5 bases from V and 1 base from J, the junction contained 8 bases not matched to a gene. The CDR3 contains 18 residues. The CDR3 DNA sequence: TGTGCCAGCAGCCTAACTAGCGGGGGGGCCGGGTCCTACAATGAGCAGTTCTTC. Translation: CASSLTSGGAGSYNEQFF.

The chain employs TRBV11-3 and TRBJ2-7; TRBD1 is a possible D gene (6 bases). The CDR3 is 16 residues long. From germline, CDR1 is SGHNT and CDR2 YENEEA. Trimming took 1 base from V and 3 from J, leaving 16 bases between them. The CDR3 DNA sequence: TGTGCCAGCAGCTTAGGGACAGACGCTAGTATCTACGAGCAGTACTTC. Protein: CASSLGTDASIYEQYF.

DNA for the CDR3: TGTGCCAGCAGTTCGGGCGGAGGGGCCACAGATACGCAGTATTTT. Residues: CASSSGGGATDTQYF. This chain uses TRBV28 with TRBJ2-3, with D perhaps TRBD2 (6 bases). CDR3 length: 15 residues. Deletions cut 4 bases from V and 2 bases from J, with 13 bases between. The germline gives CDR1 MDHEN, CDR2 SYDVKM. Full variable domain (outside the CDR3, taken from reference TRBV28 and TRBJ2-3): DVKVTQSSRYLVKRTGEKVFLECVQDMDHENMFWYRQDPGLGLRLIYFSYDVKMKEKGDIPEGYSVSREKKERFSLILESASTNQTSMYLCASSSGGGATDTQYFGPGTRLTVL.

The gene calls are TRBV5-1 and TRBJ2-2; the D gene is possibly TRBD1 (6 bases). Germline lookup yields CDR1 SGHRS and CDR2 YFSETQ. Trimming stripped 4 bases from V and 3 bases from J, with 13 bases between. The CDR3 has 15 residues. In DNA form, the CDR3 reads TGCGCCAGCAGCCCTGGGACACCTTACACCGGGGAGCTGTTTTTT. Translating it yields CASSPGTPYTGELFF.

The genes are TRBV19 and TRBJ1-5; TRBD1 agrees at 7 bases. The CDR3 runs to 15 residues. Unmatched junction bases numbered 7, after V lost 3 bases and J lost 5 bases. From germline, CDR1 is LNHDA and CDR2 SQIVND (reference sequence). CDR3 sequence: CASSIGQDVYQPQHF. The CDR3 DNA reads TGTGCCAGTAGTATCGGACAGGACGTTTATCAGCCCCAGCATTTT.

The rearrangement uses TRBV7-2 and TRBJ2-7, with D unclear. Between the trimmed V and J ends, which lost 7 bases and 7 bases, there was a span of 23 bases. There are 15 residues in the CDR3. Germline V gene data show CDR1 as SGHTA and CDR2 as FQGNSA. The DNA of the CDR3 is TGTGCCAGCATACTCTCCGTGTATGCGGAACGAGAGCAGTACTTC. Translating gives CASILSVYAEREQYF.

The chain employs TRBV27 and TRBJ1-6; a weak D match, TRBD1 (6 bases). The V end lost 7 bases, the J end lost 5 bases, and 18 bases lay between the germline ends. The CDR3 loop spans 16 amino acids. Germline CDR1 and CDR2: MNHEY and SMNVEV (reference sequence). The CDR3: CASTLRRGLDNSPLHF. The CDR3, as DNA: TGTGCCAGCACCCTCCGCAGGGGTCTGGATAATTCACCCCTCCACTTT.

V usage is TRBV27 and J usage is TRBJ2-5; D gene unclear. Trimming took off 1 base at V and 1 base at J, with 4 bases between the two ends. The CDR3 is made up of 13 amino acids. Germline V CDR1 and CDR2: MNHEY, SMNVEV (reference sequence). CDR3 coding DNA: TGTGCCAGCAGTTTATTGGCCCAAGAGACCCAGTACTTC. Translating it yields CASSLLAQETQYF.

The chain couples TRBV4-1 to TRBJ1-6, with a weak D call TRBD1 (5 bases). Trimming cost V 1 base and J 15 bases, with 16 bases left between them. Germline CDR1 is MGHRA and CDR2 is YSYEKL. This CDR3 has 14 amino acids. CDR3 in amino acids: CASSQVQGEELLHF. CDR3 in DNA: TGCGCCAGCAGCCAAGTCCAGGGTGAGGAACTCCTCCACTTT.

This CDR3 is CASSQLAGAADTQYF. DNA for the CDR3: TGTGCCAGCTCACAACTAGCGGGAGCGGCAGATACGCAGTATTTT. This chain connects TRBV18 to TRBJ2-3; 11 positions agree with TRBD2. V trimming: 4 bases; J trimming: 4 bases; junction bases outside the gene matches: 4. The CDR3 sequence is 15 residues long. Germline loops: CDR1 KGHSH, CDR2 LQKENI.

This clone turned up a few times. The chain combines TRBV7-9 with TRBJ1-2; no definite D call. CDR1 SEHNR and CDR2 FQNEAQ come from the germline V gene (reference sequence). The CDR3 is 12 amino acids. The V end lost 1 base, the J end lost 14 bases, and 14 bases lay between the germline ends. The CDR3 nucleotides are TGTGCCAGCAGCTTAGGAGCCCTATATTATACCTTC. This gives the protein CASSLGALYYTF. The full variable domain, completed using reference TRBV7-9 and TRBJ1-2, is DTGVSQNPRHKITKRGQNVTFRCDPISEHNRLYWYRQTLGQGPEFLTYFQNEAQLEKSRLLSDRFSAERPKGSFSTLEIQRTEQGDSAMYLCASSLGALYYTFGSGTRLTVV.

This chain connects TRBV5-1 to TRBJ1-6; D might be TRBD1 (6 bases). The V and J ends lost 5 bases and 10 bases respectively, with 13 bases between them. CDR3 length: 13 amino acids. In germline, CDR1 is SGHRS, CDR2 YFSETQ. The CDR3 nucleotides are TGCGCCAGCAGGTCAGGGGAAAACTCACCCCTCCACTTT. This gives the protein CASRSGENSPLHF.

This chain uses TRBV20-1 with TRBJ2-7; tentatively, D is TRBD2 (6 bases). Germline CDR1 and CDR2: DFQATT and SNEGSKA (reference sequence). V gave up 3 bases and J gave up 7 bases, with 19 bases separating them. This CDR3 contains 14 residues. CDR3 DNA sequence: TGCAGTGCTAGTGGCCCGGGAGTGGTCTATGAGCAGTACTTC. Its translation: CSASGPGVVYEQYF.

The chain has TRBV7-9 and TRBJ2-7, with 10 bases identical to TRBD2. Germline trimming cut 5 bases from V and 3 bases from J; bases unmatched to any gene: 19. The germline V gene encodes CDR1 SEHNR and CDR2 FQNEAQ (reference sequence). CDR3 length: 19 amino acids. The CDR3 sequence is CASSKQGLAVTLKNYEQYF. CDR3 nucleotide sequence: TGTGCCAGCAGCAAGCAAGGACTAGCGGTAACCTTGAAAAACTACGAGCAGTACTTC.

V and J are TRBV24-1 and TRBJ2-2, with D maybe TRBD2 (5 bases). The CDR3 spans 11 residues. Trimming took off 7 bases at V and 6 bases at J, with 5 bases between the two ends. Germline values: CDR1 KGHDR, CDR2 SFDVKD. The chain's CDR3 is CATSGAGELFF. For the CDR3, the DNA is TGTGCCACCAGCGGGGCCGGGGAGCTGTTTTTT.

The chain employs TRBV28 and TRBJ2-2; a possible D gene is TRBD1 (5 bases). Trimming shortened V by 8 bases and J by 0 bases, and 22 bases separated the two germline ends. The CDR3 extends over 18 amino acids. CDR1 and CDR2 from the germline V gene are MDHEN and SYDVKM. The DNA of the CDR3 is TGTGCCAGCCCGCCGGAACGATCGGACACTTCGAACACCGGGGAGCTGTTTTTT. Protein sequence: CASPPERSDTSNTGELFF.

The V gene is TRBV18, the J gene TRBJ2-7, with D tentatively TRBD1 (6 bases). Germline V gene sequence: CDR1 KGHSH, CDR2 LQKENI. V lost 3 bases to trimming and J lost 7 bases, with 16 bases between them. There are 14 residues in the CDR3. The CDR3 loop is CASSPGQLIGEQYF. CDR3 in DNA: TGTGCCAGCTCACCCGGACAGCTCATTGGGGAGCAGTACTTC.

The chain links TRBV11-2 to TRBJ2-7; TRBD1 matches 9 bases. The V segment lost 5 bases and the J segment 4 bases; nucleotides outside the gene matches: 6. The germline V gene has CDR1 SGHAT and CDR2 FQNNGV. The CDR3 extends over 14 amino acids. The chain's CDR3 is CASSIGTGKYEQYF. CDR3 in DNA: TGTGCCAGCAGCATTGGGACAGGGAAGTACGAGCAGTACTTC.

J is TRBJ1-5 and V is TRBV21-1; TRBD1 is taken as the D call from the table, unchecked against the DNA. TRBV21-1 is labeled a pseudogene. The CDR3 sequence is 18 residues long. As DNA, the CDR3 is TGTGCCAGCAGCAAAGTAACGTCAGGCCGGGACAGGAATCAGCCCCAGCATTTT. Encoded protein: CASSKVTSGRDRNQPQHF.

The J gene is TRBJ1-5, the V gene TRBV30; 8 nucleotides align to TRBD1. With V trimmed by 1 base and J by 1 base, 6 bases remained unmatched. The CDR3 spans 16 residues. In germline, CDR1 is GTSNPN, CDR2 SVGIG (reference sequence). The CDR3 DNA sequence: TGTGCCTGGAGTGAGGACAGGGTAGGAAGCAATCAGCCCCAGCATTTT. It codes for CAWSEDRVGSNQPQHF.